This entry describes one T cell receptor (beta chain). This sample stems from a study of blood T cell repertoires in COVID-19. The V end lost 3 bases, the J end lost 4 bases, and 7 bases lay between the germline ends. The CDR3 has 13 residues. The assay was immunoSEQ multiplex PCR, and TCRdb's table has in-frame clones only and misses some. The sample has about 97,000 clones; around nine tenths are singletons. J is TRBJ2-1 and V is TRBV12-3 or TRBV12-4; D is perhaps TRBD1 (5 bases). Specimen: peripheral blood. This receptor was obtained from a human donor in a cohort sampled during active COVID-19. The chain's CDR3 is CASSLRQYNEQFF. As DNA, the CDR3 is TGTGCCAGCAGTTTGAGACAGTACAATGAGCAGTTCTTC.